These 22 T cell receptor beta chains share one sample of origin, sequenced in a study of beta chain features in type 1 diabetes (dated by TCRdb to between 2017 and 2018). Their target antigens are unknown. What the research found in general, with its limitations: Type 1 diabetes patients showed a moderate but significant shortening of TCRB CDR3 length in all four CD4+ subsets.

Libraries were prepared through the immunoSEQ multiplex PCR assay. The High Capacity cDNA Reverse Transcription Kit was used to reverse transcribe all of the isolated RNA, meaning that expressed TCRB transcripts were what got sequenced. This is the immuneACCESS table as TCRdb keeps it, with only in-frame sequences that have V and J called. A part of the clones is gone; compared with another copy, unresolved V genes explain less than half, and the rest is unexplained. The sample has around 650,000 clones on record, 9.5% to 15% of them singletons. Of the sample, more than 0.09% falls within the top ten clones. Source material: naive CD4+ T cells from blood. What the cell subset or site label conveys for this sample: true naive CD4+ T cells. These receptors were obtained from a man aged 25-45 years with type 1 diabetes.

This clone was detected a few times. This rearrangement joins TRBV5-6 to TRBJ2-3, with TRBD2 matching over 11 bases. Unmatched junction bases numbered 12, after V lost 7 bases and J lost 5 bases. The length of the CDR3 is 16 residues. Germline V gene sequence: CDR1 SGHDT, CDR2 YYEEEE. The CDR3 here is CASEPDSGGAGDTQYF. CDR3 coding DNA: TGTGCCAGCGAGCCGGATAGCGGGGGGGCTGGAGATACGCAGTATTTT.

The chain has TRBV30 and TRBJ2-7, with TRBD1 as a possible D gene (6 bases). With 0 bases removed from V and 1 base from J, the gap between germline ends came to 10 bases. The length of the CDR3 is 14 residues. Germline values: CDR1 GTSNPN, CDR2 SVGIG (reference sequence). Here the CDR3 reads CAWSVPDRSYEQYF. DNA for the CDR3: TGTGCCTGGAGTGTACCGGACAGATCCTACGAGCAGTACTTC.

This clone occurred a few times. V gene TRBV23-1 combines with J gene TRBJ1-1; unclear D gene. TRBV23-1 is noted as an ORF with a role that remains uncertain. This CDR3 comprises 15 residues. V was trimmed by 0 bases and J by 6 bases, leaving 14 bases between them. CDR3 DNA sequence: TGCGCCAGCAGTCAATCGAGGGCCGGGAGCGCTGAAGCTTTCTTT. Its protein product is CASSQSRAGSAEAFF.

V usage is TRBV6-1 and J usage is TRBJ2-6, with 8 bases that match TRBD1. Germline values: CDR1 MNHNS, CDR2 SASEGT. The CDR3 length is 18 residues. V lost 4 bases, J lost 0 bases, and 8 bases stayed unmatched. The CDR3 reads CASSAWDRRFSGANVLTF. The CDR3 DNA reads as TGTGCCAGCAGTGCTTGGGACAGGCGCTTCTCTGGGGCCAACGTCCTGACTTTC.

CDR3 coding DNA: TGTGCCAGTAGTTCCGACAGGGGGCTTCGGAACGAGCAGTACTTC. Protein sequence: CASSSDRGLRNEQYF. The chain uses TRBV19 and TRBJ2-7; 10 bases map to TRBD1. This CDR3 has 15 amino acids. Germline loops: CDR1 LNHDA, CDR2 SQIVND (reference sequence). The V and J ends lost 5 bases and 5 bases, in that order; junction bases with no gene match: 9.

This clone was picked up a small number of times. The rearrangement links TRBV19 to TRBJ1-1; 7 positions match TRBD1. The CDR3 contains 14 residues. CDR1 and CDR2 (germline): LNHDA, SQIVND (reference sequence). J lost 4 bases, V lost 4 bases, and 6 bases had no gene match. CDR3 in DNA: TGTGCCAGTAGTAGATACAGGGGAGGCACTGAAGCTTTCTTT. The encoded protein is CASSRYRGGTEAFF. Using reference TRBV19 and TRBJ1-1 for the parts outside the CDR3, the full variable domain is DGGITQSPKYLFRKEGQNVTLSCEQNLNHDAMYWYRQDPGQGLRLIYYSQIVNDFQKGDIAEGYSVSREKKESFPLTVTSAQKNPTAFYLCASSRYRGGTEAFFGQGTRLTVV.

This clone came up a few times. The chain couples TRBV7-9 to TRBJ2-2; D is perhaps TRBD1 (5 bases). Germline CDR1 and CDR2: SEHNR and FQNEAQ (reference sequence). The length of the CDR3 is 16 residues. The ends were cut back, 5 bases at V and 2 bases at J, with 15 bases in the middle. CDR3 residues: CASSPGRGSNTGELFF. CDR3 DNA sequence: TGTGCCAGCAGCCCGGGTAGGGGCTCTAACACCGGGGAGCTGTTTTTT.

This chain joins TRBV4-2 and TRBJ2-3; possibly TRBD2 for D (6 bases). This CDR3 comprises 16 residues. The V end was cut by 3 bases, the J end by 3 bases, with 16 bases between. Germline-derived CDR1 and CDR2 are LGHNA and YNFKEQ. The DNA for the CDR3 is TGTGCCAGCAGCCATGTGGGGGGATTGGGGACAGATACGCAGTATTTT. It translates to CASSHVGGLGTDTQYF.

This clone was seen once. The chain combines TRBV5-1 with TRBJ2-3; TRBD2 matches 12 bases. J gave up 3 bases and V 1 base, and 6 bases lay outside the gene matches. The CDR3 runs to 17 residues. Germline assignment: CDR1 SGHRS and CDR2 YFSETQ. In nucleotides, the CDR3 is TGCGCCAGCAGCTTGACTAGCGGGGGGCCTAGGACAGATACGCAGTATTTT. Its protein is CASSLTSGGPRTDTQYF.

The chain has TRBV18 and TRBJ1-1; tentatively, D is TRBD1 (5 bases). V gave up 5 bases and J gave up 0 bases, with 22 bases separating them. Germline values: CDR1 KGHSH, CDR2 LQKENI. The CDR3 extends over 18 amino acids. The CDR3 sequence: CASSSGSDIISLNTEAFF. The CDR3 nucleotides read TGTGCCAGCTCATCGGGATCGGACATTATTTCCCTGAACACTGAAGCTTTCTTT.

The rearrangement links TRBV7-9 to TRBJ1-3; TRBD1 matches 8 bases. The CDR3 runs to 14 residues. The V gene's germline CDR1 is SEHNR and CDR2 FQNEAQ (reference sequence). V dropped 5 bases and J dropped 4; count of bases not matched to a gene: 4. CDR3 nucleotides: TGTGCCAGCAGCCTGACAGGGGAAGGAAACACCATATATTTT. Amino acid sequence: CASSLTGEGNTIYF.

The gene calls are TRBV30 and TRBJ2-7; TRBD1 matches 9 bases. The V gene's germline CDR1 is GTSNPN and CDR2 SVGIG (reference sequence). Trimming cost V 3 bases and J 6 bases; bases outside gene matches: 6. CDR3 length: 13 amino acids. The CDR3 nucleotides read TGTGCCTGGAGCCTACAGACAGGGGGCGAGCAGTACTTC. Its translation is CAWSLQTGGEQYF.

CDR3 bases: TGTGCCAGCAGCGCAGCATTAGCCAAAAACATTCAGTACTTC. Protein product: CASSAALAKNIQYF. The rearrangement joins TRBV7-8 to TRBJ2-4; D gene ambiguous. Germline V CDR1 and CDR2: SGHVS, FQNEAQ. Trimming left V 5 bases short and J 0 bases short, with 8 bases between. The CDR3 covers 14 residues. Variable domain in full (rest from reference TRBV7-8 and TRBJ2-4): GAGVSQSPRYKVAKRGQDVALRCDPISGHVSLFWYQQALGQGPEFLTYFQNEAQLDKSGLPSDRFFAERPEGSVSTLKIQRTQQEDSAVYLCASSAALAKNIQYFGAGTRLSVL.

The chain employs TRBV4-3 and TRBJ1-3, with no clear D. V was clipped by 0 bases and J by 2 bases, with 11 bases between them. CDR3 length: 16 amino acids. The V gene's germline CDR1 is LGHNA and CDR2 YSLEER. CDR3 loop: CASSQDRAGAGNTIYF. The CDR3 nucleotides read TGCGCCAGCAGCCAAGATCGGGCAGGCGCTGGAAACACCATATATTTT.

This clone has a handful of counts. This rearrangement joins TRBV28 to TRBJ2-7, with 7 bases identical to TRBD1. The CDR3 consists of 15 residues. CDR1 is MDHEN, CDR2 SYDVKM, per germline. V lost 6 bases and J lost 2; bases outside the gene matches: 10. The chain's CDR3 is CASSRTGVLAYEQYF. DNA of the CDR3: TGTGCCAGCAGCCGTACAGGGGTGCTTGCCTACGAGCAGTACTTC.

The CDR3, as DNA: TGTGCCAGCAGCCCTATCGACCGGGTTGAAAAACTGTTTTTT. Its protein is CASSPIDRVEKLFF. The chain joins TRBV9 to TRBJ1-4; no reliable D call. This CDR3 spans 14 amino acids. Germline CDR1 and CDR2: SGDLS and YYNGEE. The germline V and J ends were trimmed by 4 bases and 7 bases, with 14 bases remaining between them.

This clone was recorded a few times. The chain couples TRBV4-3 to TRBJ2-6; 7 nucleotides agree with TRBD1. CDR3 length: 16 residues. The germline CDR1 and CDR2 sequences are LGHNA and YSLEER. With 4 bases clipped from V and 0 bases from J, the junction kept 3 bases outside the gene matches. CDR3 nucleotides: TGCGCCAGCAGCCCGGGACAGACCTCTGGGGCCAACGTCCTGACTTTC. It translates to CASSPGQTSGANVLTF.

This clone was found a few times. V is TRBV6-5 and J is TRBJ2-5; D possibly corresponds to TRBD2 (6 bases). The DNA end lines up better with TRBJ2-7; the J call may be wrong. The CDR3 runs 15 residues. Germline-derived CDR1 and CDR2 are MNHEY and SVGAGI. The CDR3, as DNA: TGTGCCAGCAGTTACGGGGCCGGAGGGACCTACGAGCAGTACTTC. Translated: CASSYGAGGTYEQYF.

This chain links TRBV30 with TRBJ1-4; the D is unclear. Trimming took off 1 base at V and 6 bases at J, with 9 bases between the two ends. Germline V gives CDR1 GTSNPN, CDR2 SVGIG (reference sequence). The CDR3 totals 13 residues. Here the CDR3 reads CAWSASPDEKLFF. The DNA for the CDR3 is TGTGCCTGGAGTGCCTCCCCAGATGAAAAACTGTTTTTT.

This clone turned up a few times. CDR3 sequence reads: CAWSSQGYTQYF. CDR3 nucleotides: TGTGCCTGGAGTTCACAGGGATATACGCAGTATTTT. This chain connects TRBV30 to TRBJ2-3, with TRBD1 as a possible D gene (6 bases). Between the trimmed V and J ends, which lost 2 bases and 7 bases, there was a span of 10 bases. Germline CDR1 and CDR2: GTSNPN and SVGIG (reference sequence). This CDR3 is 12 amino acids long.

This clone showed up just a few times. This sequence joins TRBV19 and TRBJ1-6; D is unclear. CDR1 LNHDA and CDR2 SQIVND come from the germline V gene (reference sequence). There are 13 residues in the CDR3. The ends were cut back, 6 bases at V and 13 bases at J, with 16 bases in the middle. The chain's CDR3 is CASSTKHESPLHF. In DNA form, the CDR3 reads TGTGCCAGTAGCACCAAACACGAGTCTCCCCTCCACTTT.

This clone was observed a few times. This chain links TRBV7-8 with TRBJ1-5; TRBD1 is a possible D gene (6 bases). The CDR3 spans 17 residues. Germline CDR1 SGHVS, CDR2 FQNEAQ. Deletions cut 3 bases from V and 5 bases from J, with 20 bases between. This CDR3 reads CASSFLTRGGGYQPQHF. DNA for the CDR3: TGTGCCAGCAGCTTCCTCACCAGGGGCGGAGGGTATCAGCCCCAGCATTTT.